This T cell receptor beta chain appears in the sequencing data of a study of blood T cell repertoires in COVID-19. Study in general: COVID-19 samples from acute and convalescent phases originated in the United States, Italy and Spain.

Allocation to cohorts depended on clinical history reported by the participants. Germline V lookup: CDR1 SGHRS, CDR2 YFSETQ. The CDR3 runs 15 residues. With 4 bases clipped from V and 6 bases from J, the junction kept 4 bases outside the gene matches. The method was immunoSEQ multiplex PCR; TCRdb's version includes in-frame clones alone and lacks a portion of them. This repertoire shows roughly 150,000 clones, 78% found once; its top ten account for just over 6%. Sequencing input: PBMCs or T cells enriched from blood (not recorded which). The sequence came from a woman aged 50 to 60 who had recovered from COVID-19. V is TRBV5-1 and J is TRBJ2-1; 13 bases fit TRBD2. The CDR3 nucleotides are TGCGCCAGCAGCCCCGGGACTAGCGGGGTCAATGAGCAGTTCTTC. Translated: CASSPGTSGVNEQFF.